This T cell receptor beta chain was documented in a study of blood T cell repertoires in COVID-19. The repertoire was sequenced with immunoSEQ multiplex PCR; TCRdb's copy has only in-frame clones and lacks some. The data hold nearly 350,000 clones, with approximately 90% observed a single time. The CDR3 has 15 residues. Germline V lookup: CDR1 MNHEY, CDR2 SMNVEV (reference sequence). With V trimmed by 2 bases and J by 5 bases, 8 bases remained unmatched. The chain uses TRBV27 and TRBJ1-1, with 7 bases that match TRBD1. The TCR comes from a woman aged 18-29 years who had recovered from COVID-19. The source material was peripheral blood. CDR3 region: CASSLHRGGGTEAFF. CDR3 DNA sequence: TGTGCCAGCAGTTTACACAGGGGAGGAGGAACTGAAGCTTTCTTT.